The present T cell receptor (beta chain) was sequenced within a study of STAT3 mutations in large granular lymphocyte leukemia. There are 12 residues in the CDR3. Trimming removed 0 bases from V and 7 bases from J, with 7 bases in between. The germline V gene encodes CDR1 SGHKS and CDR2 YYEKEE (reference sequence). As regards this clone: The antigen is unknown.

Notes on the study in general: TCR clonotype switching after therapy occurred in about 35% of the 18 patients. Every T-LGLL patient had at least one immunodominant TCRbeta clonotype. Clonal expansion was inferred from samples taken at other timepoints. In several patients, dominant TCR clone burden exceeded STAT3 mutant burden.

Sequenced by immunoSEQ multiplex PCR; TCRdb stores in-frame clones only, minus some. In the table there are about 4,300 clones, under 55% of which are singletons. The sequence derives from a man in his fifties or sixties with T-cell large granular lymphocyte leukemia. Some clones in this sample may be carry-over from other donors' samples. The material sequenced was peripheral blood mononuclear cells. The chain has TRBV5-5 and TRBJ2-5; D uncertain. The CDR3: CASSLAAGTQYF. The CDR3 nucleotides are TGTGCCAGCAGCTTGGCGGCCGGGACCCAGTACTTC.